The rows below give T cell receptor beta chains drawn from one sample of a study of radiotherapy plus CTLA-4 blockade in lung cancer. TCRdb's table, derived via immunoSEQ multiplex PCR, lists solely in-frame clones and lacks some. The sample has about 99,000 clones, about 86% seen once. The sample consisted of peripheral blood, taken from a patient treated with radiotherapy plus ipilimumab. These receptor sequences come from a human donor with non-small cell lung cancer that progressed on radiotherapy plus ipilimumab. CDR3s include the opening cysteine and the closing phenylalanine or tryptophan. A D gene is named only where the DNA matches it firmly. Clone size is not always given. Where it is, it says once, few, many or a class for expanded clones.

D gene	J gene	V gene	clone size	CDR3 protein	CDR3 DNA
.	TRBJ2-7	TRBV29-1	.	CSASSRDRGEQYF	TGCAGCGCTAGTTCGAGGGATCGGGGCGAGCAGTACTTC
TRBD2	TRBJ2-1	TRBV5-1	.	CASSFGTSGNEQFF	TGCGCCAGCAGCTTCGGGACTAGCGGTAATGAGCAGTTCTTC
TRBD1	TRBJ2-7	TRBV6-5	.	CASSYGDRGEQYF	TGTGCCAGCAGTTACGGGGACAGAGGCGAGCAGTACTTC
.	TRBJ2-1	TRBV10-1	.	CASSETGTARNEQFF	TGCGCCAGCAGTGAAACCGGGACCGCGCGCAATGAGCAGTTCTTC
.	TRBJ1-5	TRBV19	.	CASSPWQGRNQPQHF	TGTGCCAGTAGTCCGTGGCAGGGGCGCAATCAGCCCCAGCATTTT
TRBD1	TRBJ1-3	TRBV15	.	CATSRERAGGSGNTIYF	TGTGCCACCAGCAGAGAGCGGGCAGGGGGCTCTGGAAACACCATTTATTTT
.	TRBJ2-2	TRBV19	.	CASSPSWGTGELFF	TGTGCCAGTAGTCCATCCTGGGGGACCGGGGAGCTGTTTTTT
.	TRBJ2-1	TRBV2	.	CASSPGVSYNEQFF	TGTGCCAGCAGTCCGGGGGTGTCCTACAATGAGCAGTTCTTC
.	TRBJ1-1	TRBV7-9	.	CASSLGARSTEAFF	TGTGCCAGCAGCTTAGGGGCTCGGAGCACTGAAGCTTTCTTT
.	TRBJ2-2	TRBV5-1	.	CASSTKSGELFF	TGCGCCAGCAGCACCAAAAGCGGGGAGCTGTTTTTT
.	TRBJ2-2	TRBV20-1	.	CSAKEGGELFF	TGCAGTGCCAAAGAGGGCGGGGAGCTGTTTTTT
TRBD1	TRBJ2-5	TRBV2	.	CASQQGEETQYF	TGTGCCAGCCAACAGGGGGAAGAGACCCAGTACTTC
TRBD1	TRBJ2-3	TRBV5-1	.	CASSRQGALLDTQYF	TGCGCCAGCAGCAGACAGGGAGCATTATTAGATACGCAGTATTTT
TRBD2	TRBJ2-1	TRBV25-1	.	CASSVSGRATYNEQFF	TGTGCCAGCAGTGTCAGCGGGAGGGCTACCTACAATGAGCAGTTCTTC
.	TRBJ2-5	TRBV18	.	CASSPLSETQYF	TGTGCCAGCTCACCACTGAGCGAGACCCAGTACTTC
.	TRBJ2-7	TRBV2	.	CASSRLRGSYEQYF	TGTGCCAGCTCTAGACTTAGGGGCTCCTACGAGCAGTACTTC
.	TRBJ1-4	TRBV5-1	.	CASSAVPGPTNEKLFF	TGCGCCAGCAGCGCCGTCCCGGGACCAACTAATGAAAAACTGTTTTTT
.	TRBJ1-2	TRBV5-4	.	CASSFDRNYGYTF	TGTGCCAGCAGCTTTGACAGAAACTATGGCTACACCTTC
.	TRBJ2-7	TRBV5-4	once	CASSLVGDSYEQYF	TGTGCCAGCAGCTTGGTGGGGGATTCCTACGAGCAGTACTTC
.	TRBJ1-3	TRBV18	.	CASSPQDPSSGNTIYF	TGTGCCAGCTCACCACAGGACCCCAGCTCTGGAAACACCATATATTTT
.	TRBJ1-2	TRBV6-1	.	CASSEAGGMGVYTF	TGTGCCAGCAGTGAAGCGGGTGGCATGGGGGTCTACACCTTC
TRBD1	TRBJ1-5	TRBV5-4	.	CASSWDRGQPQHF	TGTGCCAGCAGCTGGGACAGGGGGCAGCCCCAGCATTTT
.	TRBJ2-3	TRBV5-1	.	CASRQTGSSTDTQYF	TGCGCCAGCAGACAAACAGGGTCTAGCACAGATACGCAGTATTTT
TRBD2	TRBJ2-2	TRBV5-6	.	CASSLELAGNTGELFF	TGTGCCAGCAGCTTGGAACTAGCGGGGAACACCGGGGAGCTGTTTTTT
TRBD2	TRBJ2-2	TRBV7-8	.	CASSHTGTINTGELFF	TGTGCCAGCAGCCATACCGGGACTATTAACACCGGGGAGCTGTTTTTT
.	TRBJ1-1	TRBV5-4	.	CASKPELNTEAFF	TGTGCCAGCAAACCAGAATTGAACACTGAAGCTTTCTTT